A single sample gave rise to the 22 T cell receptor beta chains below, sequenced in a study of T cell responses to AZD1222 COVID-19 vaccine (dated by TCRdb to the early 2020s). Library creation used the immunoSEQ multiplex PCR assay. Here the immuneACCESS table is served through TCRdb, limited to in-frame sequences with V and J called. Missing clones are a known gap in these copies; in checked studies unresolved V genes cover under half, and the rest lacks a known reason. This sample has 150,000 to 200,000 clones in its table, and about nine tenths of those were observed once. The ten largest clones add up to roughly 3.1% of the sample. Explained via the paper, the time point label denotes: baseline before first vaccination. Material: peripheral blood, obtained on day 0 of AZD1222 vaccination. These receptors were obtained from an adult in good health.

The chain has TRBV4-3 and TRBJ1-6; no clear D gene. Trimming stripped 0 bases from V and 0 bases from J, with 12 bases between. The CDR3 extends over 18 amino acids. Germline V CDR1 and CDR2: LGHNA, YSLEER. The CDR3 spells CASSQEFRLSSYNSPLHF. CDR3 DNA sequence: TGCGCCAGCAGCCAAGAGTTCCGCCTGAGCTCCTATAATTCACCCCTCCACTTT.

The V gene is TRBV6-5, the J gene TRBJ1-6, with D possibly matching TRBD1 (5 bases). V lost 8 bases and J 7 bases, leaving 12 bases between the germline ends. This CDR3 has 13 amino acids. The germline V gene has CDR1 MNHEY and CDR2 SVGAGI. For the CDR3, the DNA is TGTGCCAGCGTCAGGGTCTTGAATTCACCCCTCCACTTT. Translating it yields CASVRVLNSPLHF.

This chain uses TRBV6-5 with TRBJ2-1, with D perhaps given as TRBD1 or TRBD2 (5 bases each). Germline CDR1 MNHEY, CDR2 SVGAGI. Trimming stripped 6 bases from V and 2 bases from J, with 8 bases between. CDR3 size: 13 residues. The DNA for the CDR3 is TGTGCCAGCAGCCGGGACCCCTACAATGAGCAGTTCTTC. Residues: CASSRDPYNEQFF.

The rearrangement uses TRBV12-5 and TRBJ1-2; tentative D call: TRBD1 (5 bases). CDR1 is LGHNT and CDR2 is FRNRAP in the germline V gene. Between the trimmed V and J ends, which lost 2 bases and 12 bases, there was a span of 10 bases. CDR3 length equals 11 residues. The CDR3: CASGLRGGDTF. The CDR3 DNA reads TGTGCTAGTGGTTTGAGGGGTGGGGACACCTTC.

The chain couples TRBV18 to TRBJ2-7, with a tentative D call TRBD1 (5 bases). The CDR3 is 15 amino acids. Germline CDR1 is KGHSH and CDR2 is LQKENI. V lost 1 base to trimming and J lost 2 bases, with 12 bases between them. CDR3 DNA sequence: TGTGCCAGCTCACCACAGGGGTCGGTCCCCTACGAGCAGTACTTC. Translating it yields CASSPQGSVPYEQYF.

J is TRBJ2-7 and V is TRBV3-1 (or the pseudogene TRBV3-2); possibly TRBD1 for D (5 bases). The CDR3 covers 15 residues. V was cut by 3 bases and J by 1 base, with 13 bases left in between. The germline gives CDR1 LGHDT, CDR2 YNNKEL (reference sequence). The CDR3 nucleotides are TGTGCCAGCAGCCACGATGGGGCAAGTTCCTACGAGCAGTACTTC. Translating it yields CASSHDGASSYEQYF.

The rearrangement uses TRBV6-5 and TRBJ1-3; maybe TRBD1 (6 bases). V was clipped by 3 bases and J by 4 bases, with 13 bases between them. The CDR3 length is 15 residues. The germline gives CDR1 MNHEY, CDR2 SVGAGI. The CDR3 region has the DNA TGTGCCAGCAGTTATGGAGGGGGGGTGGGAAACACCATATATTTT. It specifies CASSYGGGVGNTIYF.

This clone was detected once. The chain joins TRBV25-1 to TRBJ1-6; D not certain. Germline-derived CDR1 and CDR2 are MGHDK and SYGVNS. V was cut by 5 bases and J by 0 bases, with 8 bases left in between. This CDR3 region has 15 residues. This CDR3 reads CASSRGSSYNSPLHF. The CDR3 bases are TGTGCCAGCAGTAGAGGGAGCTCCTATAATTCACCCCTCCACTTT.

This sequence joins TRBV7-3 and TRBJ2-2, with 9 nucleotides matching TRBD1. From germline, CDR1 is SGHTA and CDR2 FQGTGA. The CDR3 is 15 residues long. J lost 8 bases, V lost 5 bases, and 9 bases had no gene match. The CDR3 loop is CASSPGQGGVGELFF. CDR3 coding DNA: TGTGCCAGCAGCCCGGGACAGGGTGGAGTTGGGGAGCTGTTTTTT.

The chain uses TRBV7-9 and TRBJ1-4; 7 nucleotides match TRBD1. Looked up from germline, CDR1 is SEHNR and CDR2 is FQNEAQ (reference sequence). The J segment lost 4 bases and the V segment lost 1 base, leaving 3 bases of the junction unmatched. The CDR3 is 15 residues long. CDR3 coding DNA: TGTGCCAGCAGCTTAGGACAGGGCAGTAATGAAAAACTGTTTTTT. Amino acids: CASSLGQGSNEKLFF.

This chain joins TRBV5-4 and TRBJ2-2; TRBD1 might be the D (6 bases). CDR1 is SGHNT and CDR2 is YYREEE in the germline V gene (reference sequence). The V end was cut by 1 base, the J end by 0 bases, with 13 bases between. CDR3 length equals 17 residues. CDR3: CASSLFQGPANTGELFF. CDR3 DNA sequence: TGTGCCAGCAGCTTGTTTCAGGGGCCCGCGAACACCGGGGAGCTGTTTTTT.

This chain connects TRBV6-5 to TRBJ2-3; 7 bases are shared with TRBD1. The CDR3 covers 13 residues. After removal of 7 bases from V and 2 bases from J, the junction contained 3 bases not matched to a gene. In germline, CDR1 is MNHEY, CDR2 SVGAGI. The CDR3 loop reads CASKTGATDTQYF. DNA of the CDR3: TGTGCCAGCAAAACAGGGGCCACAGATACGCAGTATTTT.

The chain recombines TRBV20-1 with TRBJ1-3; D unresolved. Germline assignment: CDR1 DFQATT and CDR2 SNEGSKA (reference sequence). The V end lost 3 bases, the J end lost 6 bases, and 6 bases lay between the germline ends. This CDR3 is 11 amino acids long. The CDR3 protein is CSASEENTIYF. The CDR3 coding sequence is TGCAGTGCTAGTGAGGAAAACACCATATATTTT.

This chain connects TRBV19 to TRBJ1-2, with D possibly TRBD1 on 5 matching bases. V shed 4 bases and J shed 6 bases, with 12 bases lying between them. The CDR3 is made up of 13 amino acids. Germline CDR1 LNHDA, CDR2 SQIVND (reference sequence). The CDR3 region has the DNA TGTGCCAGTAGTAGGGGCAGAGCTAATGGCTACACCTTC. It encodes CASSRGRANGYTF.

The rearrangement uses TRBV14 and TRBJ1-2, with D possibly being TRBD1 (6 bases). Trimming pared 4 bases from V and 8 bases from J, leaving 14 bases between. CDR1 and CDR2 from the germline V gene are SGHDN and FVKESK. There are 13 residues in the CDR3. CDR3 protein: CASSPLNRDGYTF. The DNA of the CDR3 is TGTGCCAGCAGCCCCCTGAACAGGGACGGCTACACCTTC. Supplemented by reference TRBV14 and TRBJ1-2, the full variable domain reads EAGVTQFPSHSVIEKGQTVTLRCDPISGHDNLYWYRRVMGKEIKFLLHFVKESKQDESGMPNNRFLAERTGGTYSTLKVQPAELEDSGVYFCASSPLNRDGYTFGSGTRLTVV.

The V call is TRBV5-6, the J call TRBJ1-2; 10 nucleotides agree with TRBD1. CDR3 size: 13 residues. Trimming removed 4 bases from V and 6 bases from J; junction bases left unmatched: 3. The germline gives CDR1 SGHDT, CDR2 YYEEEE. CDR3 bases: TGTGCCAGCAGCGTCGGGACAGGGGATGGCTACACCTTC. Translating gives CASSVGTGDGYTF.

A remark on this clone: In the same sample, other DNA sequences code for this CDR3. The chain links TRBV19 to TRBJ2-7; tentative D call: TRBD1 (5 bases). Germline V gives CDR1 LNHDA, CDR2 SQIVND (reference sequence). Trimming shortened V by 3 bases and J by 3 bases, and 9 bases separated the two germline ends. The CDR3 loop spans 13 amino acids. CDR3 coding DNA: TGTGCCAGTAGTATTCGACAGAGCTACGAGCAGTACTTC. Its translation: CASSIRQSYEQYF.

CDR3 protein: CASSEDSRRYTF. The CDR3 DNA is TGTGCCAGTTCCGAGGACAGTCGGCGCTACACCTTC. The chain employs TRBV19 and TRBJ1-2, with D tentatively TRBD1 (6 bases). The CDR3 loop spans 12 amino acids. Germline CDR1 and CDR2: LNHDA and SQIVND (reference sequence). The V end lost 8 bases, the J end lost 9 bases, and 16 bases lay between the germline ends.

This chain links TRBV6-5 with TRBJ1-5, with TRBD1 identical over 8 bases. J gave up 4 bases and V 8 bases, and 7 bases lay outside the gene matches. Per germline, CDR1 MNHEY and CDR2 SVGAGI. This CDR3 has 14 amino acids. For the CDR3, the DNA is TGTGCCAGCCTACTGGGACAGGATAATCAGCCCCAGCATTTT. This sequence encodes CASLLGQDNQPQHF.

The chain employs TRBV19 and TRBJ2-7; D possibly matches TRBD1 or TRBD2 (5 bases each). The CDR3 length is 14 residues. In germline, CDR1 is LNHDA, CDR2 SQIVND (reference sequence). V shed 10 bases and J shed 2 bases, with 18 bases lying between them. For the CDR3, the DNA is TGTGCCACCAAACCTTGGGACGGTACCTACGAGCAGTACTTC. Its protein product is CATKPWDGTYEQYF.

The chain carries TRBV7-2 and TRBJ2-3; D ambiguous. Between the trimmed V and J ends, which lost 3 bases and 1 base, there was a span of 11 bases. Germline values: CDR1 SGHTA, CDR2 FQGNSA. The CDR3 spans 15 residues. The CDR3 protein is CASSLALGRTDTQYF. Written as DNA, the CDR3 is TGTGCCAGCAGCTTGGCCCTAGGCCGCACAGATACGCAGTATTTT.

The V gene is TRBV9, the J gene TRBJ2-3; 11 bases are shared with TRBD2. Trimming at V came to 2 bases and at J to 0 bases, leaving 8 bases not matched to a gene. The CDR3 has 18 amino acids. Germline CDR1 SGDLS, CDR2 YYNGEE. In nucleotides, the CDR3 is TGTGCCAGCAGCGTGGGTGTTAGCGGGGGGGACAGCACAGATACGCAGTATTTT. Its protein product is CASSVGVSGGDSTDTQYF.